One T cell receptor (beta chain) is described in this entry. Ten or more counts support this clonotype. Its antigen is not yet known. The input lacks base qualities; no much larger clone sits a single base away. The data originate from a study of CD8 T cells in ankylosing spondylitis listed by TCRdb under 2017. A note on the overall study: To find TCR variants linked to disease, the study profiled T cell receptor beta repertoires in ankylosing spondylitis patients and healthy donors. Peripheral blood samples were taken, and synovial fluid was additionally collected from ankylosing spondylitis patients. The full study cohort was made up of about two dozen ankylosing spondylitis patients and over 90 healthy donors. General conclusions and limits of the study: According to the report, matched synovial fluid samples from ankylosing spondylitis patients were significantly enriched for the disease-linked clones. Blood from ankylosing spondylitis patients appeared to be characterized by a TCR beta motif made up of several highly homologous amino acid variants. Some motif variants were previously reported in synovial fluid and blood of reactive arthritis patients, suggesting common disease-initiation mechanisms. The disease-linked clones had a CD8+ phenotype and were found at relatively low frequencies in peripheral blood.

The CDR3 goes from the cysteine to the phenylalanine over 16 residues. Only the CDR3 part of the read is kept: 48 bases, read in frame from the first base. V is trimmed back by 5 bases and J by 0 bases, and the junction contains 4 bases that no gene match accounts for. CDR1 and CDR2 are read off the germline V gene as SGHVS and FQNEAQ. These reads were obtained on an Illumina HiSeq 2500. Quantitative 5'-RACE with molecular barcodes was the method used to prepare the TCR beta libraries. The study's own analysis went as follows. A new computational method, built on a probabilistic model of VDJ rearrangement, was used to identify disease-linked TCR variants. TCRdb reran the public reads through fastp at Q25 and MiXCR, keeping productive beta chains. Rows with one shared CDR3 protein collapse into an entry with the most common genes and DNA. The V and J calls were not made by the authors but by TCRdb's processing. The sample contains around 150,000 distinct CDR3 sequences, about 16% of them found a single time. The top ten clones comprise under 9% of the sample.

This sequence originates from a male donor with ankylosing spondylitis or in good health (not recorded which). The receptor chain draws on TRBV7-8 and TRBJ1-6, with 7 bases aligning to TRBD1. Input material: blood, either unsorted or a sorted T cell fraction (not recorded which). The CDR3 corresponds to CASSPWDSSYNSPLHF. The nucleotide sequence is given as TGTGCCAGCAGCCCGTGGGACAGCTCCTATAATTCACCCCTCCACTTT.